The 28 T cell receptor beta chains reported below all come from one sample, sequenced in a study of post-analysis software for immune sequencing data. Points from the study as a whole: Compared with controls, patients had more of about five TRBV segments, including TRBV5-6, TRBV5-1 and TRBV20-1.

Their antigen targets remain unknown. TCR beta libraries were prepared from cDNA with unique molecular identifiers. TCRdb passed the PCR reads through MiXCR, listing each CDR3 protein once. The data contain approximately 440,000 distinct CDR3 sequences, roughly 45% of them singletons. The material sequenced was blood. These receptors all come from a girl under 18 with multiple sclerosis.

This clonotype was detected only once. This sequence joins TRBV7-3 and TRBJ1-1, with D uncertain. The germline CDR1 and CDR2 sequences are SGHTA and FQGTGA. V gave up 5 bases and J gave up 5 bases, with 12 bases separating them. CDR3 length: 13 residues. For the CDR3, the DNA is TGTGCCAGCAGCCTGAACGCGAGGACTGAAGCTTTCTTT. Translation: CASSLNARTEAFF. The whole variable domain, filled in from reference TRBV7-3 and TRBJ1-1, reads GAGVSQTPSNKVTEKGKYVELRCDPISGHTALYWYRQSLGQGPEFLIYFQGTGAADDSGLPNDRFFAVRPEGSVSTLKIQRTERGDSAVYLCASSLNARTEAFFGQGTRLTVV.

The CDR3 DNA is TGTGCCAGCAGTGAAGGAGTTGGGCTGTTTTTT. Amino acid sequence: CASSEGVGLFF. V usage is TRBV2 and J usage is TRBJ2-2, with unresolved D. This CDR3 region has 11 residues. Germline CDR1 reads SNHLY; CDR2 reads FYNNEI. Trimming shortened V by 1 base and J by 13 bases, and 7 bases separated the two germline ends.

The V and J genes are TRBV12-3 or TRBV12-4 and TRBJ1-5, with 7 bases lining up with TRBD1. With 7 bases clipped from V and 3 bases from J, the junction kept 6 bases outside the gene matches. The CDR3 has 14 amino acids. CDR3 loop: CASTRQGPNQPQHF. The CDR3 DNA reads TGTGCCAGCACCCGACAGGGTCCCAATCAGCCCCAGCATTTT.

CDR3 sequence: CAILQGNEQYF. CDR3 nucleotides: TGTGCCATCCTCCAGGGTAACGAGCAGTACTTC. This rearrangement joins TRBV2 to TRBJ2-7, with D maybe TRBD1 (5 bases). The germline V and J ends were trimmed by 10 bases and 5 bases, with 12 bases remaining between them. The germline V gene has CDR1 SNHLY and CDR2 FYNNEI. This CDR3 is built from 11 residues.

This rearrangement joins TRBV7-8 to TRBJ2-3; perhaps TRBD1 as D (6 bases). This CDR3 is 16 amino acids long. Trimming took 4 bases from V and 0 from J, leaving 14 bases between them. CDR1 is SGHVS and CDR2 is FQNEAQ in the germline V gene. The CDR3 DNA is TGTGCCAGCAGCTCGTCCAGGGGATCTAGCACAGATACGCAGTATTTT. Amino acids: CASSSSRGSSTDTQYF.

As regards this clonotype: One junction end does not reproduce the germline sequence, and a read error may be involved. The chain couples TRBV3-1 to TRBJ2-7; 8 bases align to TRBD2. Per the germline V gene, CDR1 is LGHDT and CDR2 is YNNKEL (reference sequence). The CDR3 runs to 17 residues. This CDR3 reads CTSSPGGVLAPSREQYF. The CDR3 bases are TGTACCAGCAGCCCCGGGGGGGTCCTAGCCCCCTCCCGCGAGCAGTACTTC.

This clonotype has ten or more counts. The chain joins TRBV28 to TRBJ2-7, with 11 bases identical to TRBD2. Germline lookup yields CDR1 MDHEN and CDR2 SYDVKM. The CDR3 length is 14 residues. The ends lost 5 bases at V and 3 bases at J; junction bases unmatched: 3. This CDR3 reads CASSLGLADYEQYF. CDR3 in DNA: TGTGCCAGCAGTCTGGGACTAGCGGACTACGAGCAGTACTTC.

This clonotype came up a few times. The rearrangement links TRBV5-1 to TRBJ2-7; 10 nucleotides align to TRBD1. The CDR3 runs to 14 residues. Losses at the gene ends were 0 bases for V and 5 bases for J; bases not matched to a gene: 2. Germline V gene data show CDR1 as SGHRS and CDR2 as YFSETQ. The CDR3 loop is CASSLGQGAHEQYF. CDR3 nucleotides: TGCGCCAGCAGCTTGGGACAGGGGGCCCACGAGCAGTACTTC.

This clonotype turned up a few times. The rearrangement joins TRBV20-1 to TRBJ2-1; TRBD2 agrees at 11 bases. This CDR3 is 16 amino acids long. The V gene's germline CDR1 is DFQATT and CDR2 SNEGSKA (reference sequence). V lost 2 bases to trimming and J lost 8 bases; unmatched junction nucleotides: 11. As DNA, the CDR3 is TGCAGTGCTAGATCACCAACTAGCGGGAGTATCTATGAGCAGTTCTTC. This gives the protein CSARSPTSGSIYEQFF.

The rearrangement uses TRBV12-3 or TRBV12-4 and TRBJ1-4; TRBD1 aligns across 12 bases. This CDR3 has 19 amino acids. The ends lost 2 bases at V and 0 bases at J; junction bases unmatched: 7. The CDR3 spells CASSLRGTGGRATNEKLFF. For the CDR3, the DNA is TGTGCCAGCAGTTTAAGGGGGACAGGGGGCAGGGCAACTAATGAAAAACTGTTTTTT.

This clonotype has a handful of counts. The chain carries TRBV4-1 and TRBJ2-3, with D perhaps being TRBD1 or TRBD2 (5 bases each). Germline V CDR1 and CDR2: MGHRA, YSYEKL. The CDR3 extends over 16 amino acids. V was cut by 4 bases and J by 5 bases, with 19 bases left in between. CDR3 DNA sequence: TGCGCCAGCAGCCTCGGACCGGGAAGTAGGGGAGATACGCAGTATTTT. It encodes CASSLGPGSRGDTQYF.

CDR3 coding DNA: TGTGCCAGCAACCGGGAGGCGCGCCAAGAGACCCAGTACTTC. Amino acids: CASNREARQETQYF. The gene calls are TRBV2 and TRBJ2-5; 7 positions agree with TRBD2. The J segment lost 1 base and the V segment lost 7 bases, leaving 6 bases of the junction unmatched. This CDR3 region has 14 residues. Per the germline V gene, CDR1 is SNHLY and CDR2 is FYNNEI.

The chain couples TRBV5-1 to TRBJ2-2; D is perhaps TRBD2 (5 bases). V lost 3 bases and J lost 6, with 12 bases in between. The CDR3 runs 14 residues. Germline V gives CDR1 SGHRS, CDR2 YFSETQ. The CDR3 protein is CASSSELVSGELFF. CDR3 nucleotides: TGCGCCAGCAGCTCAGAACTAGTGTCCGGGGAGCTGTTTTTT.

The table lists this clonotype with a count of one. This sequence joins TRBV6-2 or TRBV6-3 and TRBJ2-7; D remains ambiguous. This CDR3 spans 12 amino acids. Germline-derived CDR1 and CDR2 are MNHEY and SVGEGT. V lost 4 bases and J lost 6, with 10 bases in between. The CDR3 DNA is TGTGCCAGCAGTTCCCTCCTCCCCGAGCAGTACTTC. The encoded protein is CASSSLLPEQYF.

CDR3 coding DNA: TGCAGTGCTCTCGGACTTCGGTTCGAGCAGTTCTTC. This translates into CSALGLRFEQFF. The genes are TRBV20-1 and TRBJ2-1, with D possibly being TRBD2 (5 bases). Deletions cut 5 bases from V and 10 bases from J, with 15 bases between. This CDR3 has 12 amino acids. Germline CDR1 reads DFQATT; CDR2 reads SNEGSKA (reference sequence).

The J gene is TRBJ2-3, the V gene TRBV29-1, with 10 bases fitting TRBD2. Trimming cost V 3 bases and J 2 bases; bases outside gene matches: 20. Germline V gene sequence: CDR1 SQVTM, CDR2 ANQGSEA. This CDR3 contains 20 residues. The CDR3 nucleotides are TGCAGCGTTGACAAAACCGGGACTAGCGATTTTGACGAATACACAGATACGCAGTATTTT. Its translation is CSVDKTGTSDFDEYTDTQYF.

The V gene is TRBV5-4, the J gene TRBJ2-3; 7 bases map to TRBD2. This CDR3 comprises 16 residues. CDR1 is SGHNT, CDR2 YYREEE, per germline (reference sequence). The V segment lost 0 bases and the J segment 0 bases; nucleotides outside the gene matches: 4. CDR3 sequence reads: CASSLDQRGSTDTQYF. DNA of the CDR3: TGTGCCAGCAGCTTGGATCAGCGGGGAAGCACAGATACGCAGTATTTT.

CDR3 sequence (DNA): TGCGCCAGCAGCCCGGGACAGGGGGCTTCTAATCAGCCCCAGCATTTT. Protein: CASSPGQGASNQPQHF. The V and J genes are TRBV5-1 and TRBJ1-5, with 12 bases lining up with TRBD1. V trimming: 4 bases; J trimming: 4 bases; junction bases outside the gene matches: 6. The CDR3 runs 16 residues. Germline assignment: CDR1 SGHRS and CDR2 YFSETQ.

The chain combines TRBV3-1 with TRBJ2-1; 7 positions agree with TRBD1. Germline CDR1 reads LGHDT; CDR2 reads YNNKEL (reference sequence). The ends lost 4 bases at V and 10 bases at J; junction bases unmatched: 7. The CDR3 sequence is 13 residues long. The CDR3 protein is CASSRSRDSEQFF. CDR3 DNA sequence: TGTGCCAGCAGCCGGAGCCGGGACAGCGAGCAGTTCTTC.

The gene calls are TRBV25-1 and TRBJ2-1; TRBD1 aligns across 9 bases. The CDR3 covers 17 residues. Germline CDR1 reads MGHDK; CDR2 reads SYGVNS. The ends lost 3 bases at V and 0 bases at J; junction bases unmatched: 6. CDR3 DNA: TGTGCCAGCAGTGACCCCGGGACAGGGAGCTCCTACAATGAGCAGTTCTTC. Translated, it gives CASSDPGTGSSYNEQFF.

The count of this clonotype is one. CDR3 region: CSARDHRDSNQPQHF. The CDR3 region has the DNA TGCAGTGCTAGAGATCACAGGGATAGCAATCAGCCCCAGCATTTT. The chain links TRBV20-1 to TRBJ1-5, with D perhaps matching TRBD1 (6 bases). This CDR3 spans 15 amino acids. V was trimmed by 0 bases and J by 0 bases, leaving 9 bases between them. The germline V gene has CDR1 DFQATT and CDR2 SNEGSKA (reference sequence).

A few counts support this clonotype. V gene TRBV20-1 combines with J gene TRBJ2-3; TRBD2 matches at 8 bases. V gave up 0 bases and J gave up 3 bases; unmatched junction bases: 5. Per the germline V gene, CDR1 is DFQATT and CDR2 is SNEGSKA (reference sequence). The CDR3 extends over 15 amino acids. The CDR3 loop is CSAREGSGRTDTQYF. The CDR3 DNA is TGCAGTGCTAGAGAGGGGAGCGGGAGAACAGATACGCAGTATTTT.

This clonotype turned up a few times. The rearrangement uses TRBV4-1 and TRBJ1-2; D may be TRBD1 (5 bases). The CDR3 covers 17 residues. V was shortened by 0 bases and J by 4 bases, with 18 bases between the two germline ends. The germline V gene encodes CDR1 MGHRA and CDR2 YSYEKL. The CDR3 nucleotides are TGCGCCAGCAGCCAAGACTTCAAAGGGGTACGGACCTATGGCTACACCTTC. Amino acid sequence: CASSQDFKGVRTYGYTF.

This clonotype showed up just a few times. This chain links TRBV5-1 with TRBJ2-7; no clear D gene. This CDR3 contains 13 residues. V lost 6 bases and J 0 bases, leaving 10 bases between the germline ends. The germline CDR1 and CDR2 sequences are SGHRS and YFSETQ. The CDR3 protein is CASTNPSSYEQYF. The CDR3 DNA follows: TGCGCCAGCACGAACCCGAGCTCCTACGAGCAGTACTTC.

The chain couples TRBV29-1 to TRBJ1-2; D uncertain. Per germline, CDR1 SQVTM and CDR2 ANQGSEA. This CDR3 region has 13 residues. The V and J ends lost 0 bases and 5 bases respectively, with 10 bases between them. In DNA, the CDR3 is TGCAGCGTTGAAGAAGAGGTAGCGTATGGCTACACCTTC. Translated, it gives CSVEEEVAYGYTF. Looking up the rest from reference TRBV29-1 and TRBJ1-2 gives the full variable domain: SAVISQKPSRDICQRGTSLTIQCQVDSQVTMMFWYRQQPGQSLTLIATANQGSEATYESGFVIDKFPISRPNLTFSTLTVSNMSPEDSSIYLCSVEEEVAYGYTFGSGTRLTVV.

This chain connects TRBV4-1 to TRBJ1-1; 7 bases map to TRBD1. V dropped 4 bases and J dropped 0; count of bases not matched to a gene: 8. This CDR3 region has 16 residues. The V gene's germline CDR1 is MGHRA and CDR2 YSYEKL. The CDR3 reads CASSLGTEFMNTEAFF. As DNA, the CDR3 is TGCGCCAGCAGCCTCGGGACAGAATTCATGAACACTGAAGCTTTCTTT.

This clonotype has a single count. The rearrangement joins TRBV20-1 to TRBJ1-5; 7 nucleotides align to TRBD1. Losses at the gene ends were 1 base for V and 3 bases for J; bases not matched to a gene: 3. Germline lookup yields CDR1 DFQATT and CDR2 SNEGSKA (reference sequence). This CDR3 has 14 residues. The CDR3 sequence is CSARGGQFNQPQHF. In DNA, the CDR3 is TGCAGTGCTAGAGGGGGACAGTTCAATCAGCCCCAGCATTTT.

V and J are TRBV7-2 and TRBJ2-7; TRBD2 agrees at 7 bases. Germline trimming cut 5 bases from V and 0 bases from J; bases unmatched to any gene: 4. Germline CDR1 and CDR2: SGHTA and FQGNSA. This CDR3 comprises 14 residues. The CDR3 spells CASSGRTSSYEQYF. The CDR3 DNA follows: TGTGCCAGCAGCGGGCGGACTAGCTCCTACGAGCAGTACTTC.